Listed here is a single T cell receptor beta chain. Its antigen remains unidentified. The protocol was immunoSEQ multiplex PCR, while the TCRdb copy is restricted to in-frame clones and leaves out a portion. This table has about 330,000 clones, about 74% appearing once. This record belongs to a study of shared clonotypes between healthy human individuals. Across the whole study: Donors, aged 18 to 49, were two women and a few men.

V was shortened by 6 bases and J by 4 bases, with 13 bases between the two germline ends. The CDR3 has 14 amino acids. The V gene's germline CDR1 is MNHEY and CDR2 SMNVEV (reference sequence). Division of CD4+ cells produced a CD45RA+ naive subset and a CD45RA-negative memory subset. Study conclusions and caveats: Four donors had 5% to 6% of their naive CD4 clonotypes in common.

The TCR originated in a man under 40 in good health. This chain uses TRBV27 with TRBJ1-3; D ambiguous. Material: memory CD4+ T cells sorted from blood. The subset here: CD45RA-negative fraction. This CDR3 reads CASSSRKEGNTIYF. The CDR3 DNA is TGTGCCAGCAGCTCCAGAAAGGAGGGAAACACCATATATTTT.